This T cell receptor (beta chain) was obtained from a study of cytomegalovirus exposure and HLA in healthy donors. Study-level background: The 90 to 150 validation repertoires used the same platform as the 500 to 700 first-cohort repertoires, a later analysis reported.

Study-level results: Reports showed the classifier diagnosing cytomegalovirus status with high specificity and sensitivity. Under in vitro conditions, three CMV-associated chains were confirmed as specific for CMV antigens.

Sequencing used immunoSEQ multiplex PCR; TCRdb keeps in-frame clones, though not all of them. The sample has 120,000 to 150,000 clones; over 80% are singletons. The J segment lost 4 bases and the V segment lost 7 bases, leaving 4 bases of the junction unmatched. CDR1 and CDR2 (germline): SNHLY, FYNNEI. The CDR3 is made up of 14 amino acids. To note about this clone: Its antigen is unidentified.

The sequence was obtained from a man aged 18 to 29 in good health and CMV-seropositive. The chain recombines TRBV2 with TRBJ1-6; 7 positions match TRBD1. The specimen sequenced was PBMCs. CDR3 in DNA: TGTGCCAGCACCAGGGACAGATATAATTCACCCCTCCACTTT. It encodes CASTRDRYNSPLHF.